This TCR beta chain was identified in a study of low-dose radiotherapy and immunotherapy resistance in tumors. About the research overall: Each two-week cycle included intravenous cyclophosphamide 200 mg/m2, given one day before radiation and immunotherapy.

With TRAV- and TRBV-specific primers, first-strand cDNA was made, covering the alpha and beta chains. With a V-primer adapter and a constant-region primer, TCRs were amplified for 20 to 25 PCR cycles. mRNA that had been isolated underwent amplification through in vitro transcription. TCRdb independently ran MiXCR on the reads; one entry per CDR3 protein. The sample includes about 91,000 distinct CDR3 sequences, 20% of them seen just once. V was clipped by 1 base and J by 1 base; unmatched bases: 6. The CDR3 loop spans 15 amino acids. Germline assignment: CDR1 DFQATT and CDR2 SNEGSKA (reference sequence). In this sample, this clonotype turned up many times. Indicated time point: after trial treatment. Documented treatment: LDRT plus nivolumab, ipilimumab, low-dose cyclophosphamide and aspirin (RACIN trial). The treatment that donors received included nivolumab, ipilimumab, aspirin, low-dose cyclophosphamide and low-dose radiotherapy. Those who qualified had advanced solid tumors (lacking tumor-infiltrating lymphocytes).

The source material was PBMCs, sampled after low-dose radiotherapy plus immunotherapy. The TCR originated in a female donor with ovarian cancer. The chain links TRBV20-1 to TRBJ2-7; 8 bases align to TRBD2. The CDR3 sequence is CSARAPGTRSYEQYF. CDR3 DNA: TGCAGTGCTAGAGCCCCAGGGACTAGATCCTACGAGCAGTACTTC.